This TCR beta chain was recovered during a study of Ad26.COV2.S vaccination and SARS-CoV-2 variants. Study at large: Donor joined the COV1001 Ad26.COV2.S trial arm. Regarding the study as a whole: TCR breadth and depth estimates may have understated total T cell responses.

The treatment: some 20 received Ad26.COV2.S at low or high dose, single or two shots; 5 received placebo; per-sample allocation not given. Samples came from day 63 after the first vaccine or placebo injection. Sequencing was performed with immunoSEQ multiplex PCR; in TCRdb, only in-frame clones are kept and a portion is missing. The sample carries about 320,000 clones, 86% recorded once. As for this clone: Its antigen remains unknown.

The TCR originated in a person aged 18 to 65 who received the Ad26.COV2.S COVID-19 vaccine or a placebo. The sequencing here drew on peripheral blood, taken in a trial of Ad26.COV2.S vaccine versus placebo.

This CDR3 is CAWSGDSYEQYF. The CDR3 region has the DNA TGTGCCTGGAGTGGGGACTCCTACGAGCAGTACTTC. The V and J genes are TRBV30 and TRBJ2-7; D not resolved. CDR3 length equals 12 residues. V lost 1 base to trimming and J lost 0 bases, with 4 bases between them. Germline V gives CDR1 GTSNPN, CDR2 SVGIG (reference sequence).